The clone carrying this T cell receptor beta chain turned up a few times. The data were produced by immunoSEQ multiplex PCR, yet TCRdb's version contains in-frame clones alone and is incomplete. Here the sample spans tens of thousands of clones, 94% being singletons. The record originates from a study of technical replicates of blood from several donors. CDR1 is SGHTA, CDR2 FQGNSA, per germline. The CDR3 is 14 residues long. Trimming removed 5 bases from V and 1 base from J; junction bases left unmatched: 3. The origin of this receptor is a human donor in good health. The rearrangement uses TRBV7-2 and TRBJ1-1; TRBD1 matches 8 bases. The source material was T cells isolated from PBMCs. The CDR3 protein is CASSPQGANTEAFF. For the CDR3, the DNA is TGTGCCAGCAGCCCGCAGGGGGCGAACACTGAAGCTTTCTTT.